This T cell receptor (beta chain) came from a study of neurological immune-mediated disorders. Regarding the study as a whole: The absence of shared CDR3 amino acid sequences among expanded clones across subjects suggests private repertoires in all groups.

With V trimmed by 0 bases and J by 5 bases, 5 bases remained unmatched. Germline values: CDR1 SGHRS, CDR2 YFSETQ. The CDR3 has 15 residues. The cDNA was synthesized by means of template-switch 5'RACE, which was carried out with 10-nucleotide random UMIs. TCRdb independently ran MiXCR on the 5' RACE reads; one entry per CDR3 protein. Of approximately 48,000 distinct CDR3 sequences listed, roughly 17% are singletons. This clonotype showed up many times. Its antigen remains unknown. The rearrangement uses TRBV5-1 and TRBJ2-1, with TRBD1 matching over 7 bases. This sequence originates from a man in his 60s in good health. Sequencing was done on a sample of PBMCs. The CDR3, as DNA: TGCGCCAGCAGCTTGGGGCAGGGGGAAAACAATGAGCAGTTCTTC. Its translation is CASSLGQGENNEQFF.